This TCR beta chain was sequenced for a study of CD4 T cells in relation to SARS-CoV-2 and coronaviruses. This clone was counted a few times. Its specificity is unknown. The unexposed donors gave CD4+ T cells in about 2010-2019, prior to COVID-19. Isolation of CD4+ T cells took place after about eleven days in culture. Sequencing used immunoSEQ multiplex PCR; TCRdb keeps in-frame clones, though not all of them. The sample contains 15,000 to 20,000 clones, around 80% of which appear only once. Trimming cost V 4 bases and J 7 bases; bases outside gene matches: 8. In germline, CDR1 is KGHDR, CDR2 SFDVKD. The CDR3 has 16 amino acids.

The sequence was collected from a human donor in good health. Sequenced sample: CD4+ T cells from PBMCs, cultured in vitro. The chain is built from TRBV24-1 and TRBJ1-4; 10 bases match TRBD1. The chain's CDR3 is CATSEEDRGLGEKLFF. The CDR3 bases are TGTGCCACCAGTGAAGAGGACAGGGGGTTGGGTGAAAAACTGTTTTTT.